The rows below give T cell receptor beta chains drawn from one sample of a study of vaccination and CD4 T cells after COVID-19. TCRdb ran MiXCR on the PCR reads and lists one entry per CDR3 protein. The data hold 20,000 to 25,000 distinct CDR3 sequences, with 46% observed a single time. For these TCRs, the target antigens are not known. The sample was CD4+ T cells from blood, cultured in vitro, taken about 7 months after SARS-CoV-2 vaccination. The receptors originated from a human donor who had recovered from COVID-19. Both conserved end residues are part of each CDR3. A D gene is named only where the DNA matches it firmly. The listing skips clone size in some rows; elsewhere it reads once, few, many or a size class.

clone_size j_call d_call v_call cdr3_aa cdr3_nt
few TRBJ2-1 TRBD2 TRBV7-3 CASSPNSGRGSYRFF TGTGCCAGCAGCCCTAATAGCGGGAGGGGGTCGTATCGGTTCTTC
. TRBJ1-1 TRBD1 TRBV20-1 CSAGTGGTANTEAFF TGCAGTGCTGGAACAGGGGGAACAGCGAACACTGAAGCTTTCTTT
. TRBJ2-5 TRBD2 TRBV20-1 CSARDPTSGAQETQYF TGCAGTGCTAGAGATCCGACTAGCGGGGCCCAAGAGACCCAGTACTTC
. TRBJ2-5 TRBD2 TRBV7-2 CASSLAGGRQETQYF TGTGCCAGCAGCCTCGCGGGGGGACGCCAAGAGACCCAGTACTTC
. TRBJ2-3 TRBD2 TRBV27 CASSWLAVTDTQYF TGTGCCAGCAGTTGGCTAGCGGTCACAGATACGCAGTATTTT
few TRBJ1-1 . TRBV15 CATSRDYDSWTEAFF TGTGCCACCAGCAGAGACTACGATAGTTGGACTGAAGCTTTCTTT
. TRBJ1-1 . TRBV20-1 CSARMGPDFLNTEAFF TGCAGTGCTAGAATGGGGCCAGATTTTCTGAACACTGAAGCTTTCTTT
. TRBJ2-3 TRBD2 TRBV20-1 CSARDGSGERKAQYF TGCAGTGCTAGAGACGGGAGCGGGGAACGGAAGGCGCAGTATTTT
few TRBJ1-6 . TRBV20-1 CSATGDAYNSPLHF TGCAGTGCTACAGGGGACGCCTATAATTCACCCCTCCACTTT
. TRBJ2-7 . TRBV15 CATSRGKGPGSYEQYF TGTGCCACCAGCAGAGGGAAGGGTCCGGGCTCCTACGAGCAGTACTTC